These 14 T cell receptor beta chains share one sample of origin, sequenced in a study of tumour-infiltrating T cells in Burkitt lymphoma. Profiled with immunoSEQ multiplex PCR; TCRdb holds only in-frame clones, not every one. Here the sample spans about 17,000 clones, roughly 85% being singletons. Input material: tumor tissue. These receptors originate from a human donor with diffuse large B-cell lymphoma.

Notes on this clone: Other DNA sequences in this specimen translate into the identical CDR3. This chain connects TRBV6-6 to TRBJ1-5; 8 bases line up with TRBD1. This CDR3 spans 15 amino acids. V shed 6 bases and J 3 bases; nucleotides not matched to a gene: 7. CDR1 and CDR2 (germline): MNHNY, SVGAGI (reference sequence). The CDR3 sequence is CASSPTGVHNQPQHF. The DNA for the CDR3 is TGTGCCAGCAGCCCGACAGGGGTCCACAATCAGCCCCAGCATTTT.

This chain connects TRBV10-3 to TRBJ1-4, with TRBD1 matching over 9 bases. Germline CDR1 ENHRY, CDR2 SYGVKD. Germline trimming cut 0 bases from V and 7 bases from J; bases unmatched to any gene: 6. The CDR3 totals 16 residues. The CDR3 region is CAISESRGQGGEKLFF. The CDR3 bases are TGTGCCATCAGTGAGTCGCGGGGACAGGGTGGTGAAAAACTGTTTTTT.

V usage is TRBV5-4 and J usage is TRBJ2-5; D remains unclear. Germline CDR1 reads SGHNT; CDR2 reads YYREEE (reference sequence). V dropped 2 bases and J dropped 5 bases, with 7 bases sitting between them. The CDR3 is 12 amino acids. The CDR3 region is CASSLPKETQYF. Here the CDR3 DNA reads TGTGCCAGCAGCTTACCCAAGGAGACCCAGTACTTC.

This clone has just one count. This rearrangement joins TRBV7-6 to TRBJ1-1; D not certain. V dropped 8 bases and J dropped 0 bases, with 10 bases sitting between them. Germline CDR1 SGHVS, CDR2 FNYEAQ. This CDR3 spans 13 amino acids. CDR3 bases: TGTGCCAGCGCGTCGGAAATGAACACTGAAGCTTTCTTT. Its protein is CASASEMNTEAFF.

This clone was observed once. The CDR3 reads CASSLSSGVGETQYF. CDR3 DNA sequence: TGTGCCAGCAGTTTATCGAGTGGGGTTGGTGAGACCCAGTACTTC. This chain joins TRBV27 and TRBJ2-5; D gene unclear. V shed 0 bases and J shed 5 bases, with 13 bases lying between them. CDR1 and CDR2 from the germline V gene are MNHEY and SMNVEV (reference sequence). The CDR3 loop spans 15 amino acids.

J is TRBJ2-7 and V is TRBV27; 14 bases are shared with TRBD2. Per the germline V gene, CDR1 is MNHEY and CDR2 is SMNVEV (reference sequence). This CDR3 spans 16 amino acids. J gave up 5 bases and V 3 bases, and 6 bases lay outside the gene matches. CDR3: CASSFSGTSGSHEQYF. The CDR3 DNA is TGTGCCAGCAGTTTCAGTGGGACTAGCGGGAGCCACGAGCAGTACTTC.

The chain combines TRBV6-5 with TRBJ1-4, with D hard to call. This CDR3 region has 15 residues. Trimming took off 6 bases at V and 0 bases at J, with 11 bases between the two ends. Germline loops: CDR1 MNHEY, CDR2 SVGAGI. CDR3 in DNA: TGTGCCAGCAGCCACCGGGCCGCAACTAATGAAAAACTGTTTTTT. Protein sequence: CASSHRAATNEKLFF.

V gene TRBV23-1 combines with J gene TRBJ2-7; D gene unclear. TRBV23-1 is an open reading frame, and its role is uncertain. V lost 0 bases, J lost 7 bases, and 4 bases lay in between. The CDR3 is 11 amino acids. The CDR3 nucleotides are TGCGCCAGCAGTCAATCGCGGGAGCAGTACTTC. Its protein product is CASSQSREQYF.

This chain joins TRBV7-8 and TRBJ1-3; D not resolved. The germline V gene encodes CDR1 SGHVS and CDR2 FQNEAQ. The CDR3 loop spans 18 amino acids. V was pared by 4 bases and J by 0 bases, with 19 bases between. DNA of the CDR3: TGTGCCAGCAGCTCAGGAATGCGGCCACCGCGCTCTGGAAACACCATATATTTT. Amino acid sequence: CASSSGMRPPRSGNTIYF.

As DNA, the CDR3 is TGTGCCAGCAGCTCTTGGAGGGGCGATGGCTACACCTTC. It codes for CASSSWRGDGYTF. The chain joins TRBV27 to TRBJ1-2; TRBD1 is a possible D gene (5 bases). The CDR3 is made up of 13 amino acids. Germline loops: CDR1 MNHEY, CDR2 SMNVEV (reference sequence). V was cut by 6 bases and J by 6 bases, with 14 bases left in between.

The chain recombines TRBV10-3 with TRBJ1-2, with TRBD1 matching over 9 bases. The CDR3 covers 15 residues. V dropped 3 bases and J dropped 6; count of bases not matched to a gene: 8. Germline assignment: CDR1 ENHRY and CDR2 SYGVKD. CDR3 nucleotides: TGTGCCATCAGTGACGCACAGGGGGCGCTTCATGGCTACACCTTC. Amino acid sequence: CAISDAQGALHGYTF.

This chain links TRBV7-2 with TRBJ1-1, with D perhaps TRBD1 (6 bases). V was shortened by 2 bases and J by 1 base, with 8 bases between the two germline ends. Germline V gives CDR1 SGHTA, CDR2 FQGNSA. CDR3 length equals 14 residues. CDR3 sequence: CASSLRGQNTEAFF. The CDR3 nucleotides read TGTGCCAGCAGCTTAAGGGGACAGAACACTGAAGCTTTCTTT.

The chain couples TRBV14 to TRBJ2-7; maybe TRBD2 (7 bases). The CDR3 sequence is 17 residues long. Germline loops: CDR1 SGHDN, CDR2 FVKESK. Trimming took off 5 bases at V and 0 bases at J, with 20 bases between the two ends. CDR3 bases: TGTGCCAGCAGCGGTGAAGTGGGGGGGCGATACTCCTACGAGCAGTACTTC. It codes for CASSGEVGGRYSYEQYF.

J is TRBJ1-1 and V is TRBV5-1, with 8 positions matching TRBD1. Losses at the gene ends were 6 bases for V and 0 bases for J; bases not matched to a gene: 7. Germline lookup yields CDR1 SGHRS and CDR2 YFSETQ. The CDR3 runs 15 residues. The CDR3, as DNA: TGCGCCAGCACAGGGGGGACAGGTCTGAACACTGAAGCTTTCTTT. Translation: CASTGGTGLNTEAFF.